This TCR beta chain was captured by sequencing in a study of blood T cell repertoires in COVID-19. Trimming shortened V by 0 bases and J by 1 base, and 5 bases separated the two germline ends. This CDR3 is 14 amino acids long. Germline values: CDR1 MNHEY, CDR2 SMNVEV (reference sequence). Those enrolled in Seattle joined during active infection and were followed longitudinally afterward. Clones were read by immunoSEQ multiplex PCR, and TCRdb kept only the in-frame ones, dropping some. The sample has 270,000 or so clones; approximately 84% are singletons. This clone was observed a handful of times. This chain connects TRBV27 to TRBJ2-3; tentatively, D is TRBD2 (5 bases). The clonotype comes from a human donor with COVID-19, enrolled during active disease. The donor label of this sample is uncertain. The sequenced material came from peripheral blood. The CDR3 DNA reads TGTGCCAGCAGTTTATCAGCGGGCACAGATACGCAGTATTTT. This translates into CASSLSAGTDTQYF.